This TCR beta chain was documented in a study of T cells in Graves' hyperthyroidism and ophthalmopathy. Germline CDR1 reads DFQATT; CDR2 reads SNEGSKA (reference sequence). The CDR3 runs to 14 residues. V was cut by 0 bases and J by 0 bases, with 8 bases left in between. Researchers amplified the TCR beta CDR3 regions from RNA transcripts. A set of HTBI primers served as the primers for a first-round RT-PCR of the TCR CDR3. TCRdb processed the multiplex PCR reads anew with MiXCR; each CDR3 protein has one entry. The table lists hundreds of thousands of distinct CDR3 sequences, about two fifths of them singletons, with 8.9% in the top ten. Fresh peripheral blood, under 11 ml, yielded the PBMCs. This clonotype occurred once.

Sequenced sample: blood. The chain employs TRBV20-1 and TRBJ2-5; no firm D call. This clonotype originated in a man aged 18 to 35 with Graves' hyperthyroidism. This CDR3 reads CSARERSYQETQYF. In DNA, the CDR3 is TGCAGTGCTAGAGAAAGGTCTTACCAAGAGACCCAGTACTTC.